This is a list of T cell receptor beta chains from one sample in a study of T-cell memory formation after mild COVID-19. TCRdb fed the 5' RACE reads into MiXCR, producing one record per CDR3 protein. The repertoire holds about 560,000 distinct CDR3 sequences, with roughly a fifth as singletons. The specimen sequenced was PBMCs or a T cell subset sorted from them (not recorded which). The receptors were gathered from an adult woman who had mild COVID-19 (a few samples of this study predate the infection). Cell type and time point are not known. Both conserved end residues are part of each CDR3. Each record gives: V gene, J gene, clone size, D gene, CDR3 protein, CDR3 DNA. A D gene is named only where the DNA matches it firmly. Part of the rows lack a size; the others show once, few, many or a class for expanded clones.

v_call: TRBV5-1
j_call: TRBJ2-7
clone_size: -
d_call: -
cdr3_aa: CASSLDPASDEQYF
cdr3_nt: TGCGCCAGCAGCTTGGACCCCGCTAGTGACGAGCAGTACTTC

v_call: TRBV20-1
j_call: TRBJ1-3
clone_size: many
d_call: TRBD1
cdr3_aa: CSARGGTGLSGNTIYF
cdr3_nt: TGCAGTGCTAGAGGAGGGACAGGGCTCTCTGGAAACACCATATATTTT

v_call: TRBV19
j_call: TRBJ1-6
clone_size: -
d_call: -
cdr3_aa: CACAEGSSYNSPLHF
cdr3_nt: TGTGCCTGCGCCGAGGGGAGCTCCTATAATTCACCCCTCCACTTT

v_call: TRBV27
j_call: TRBJ2-1
clone_size: few
d_call: -
cdr3_aa: CASSPEGVEQFF
cdr3_nt: TGTGCCAGCAGTCCAGAGGGGGTTGAGCAGTTCTTC

v_call: TRBV5-1
j_call: TRBJ2-5
clone_size: few
d_call: TRBD2
cdr3_aa: CASSSRTSGGVSETQYF
cdr3_nt: TGCGCCAGCAGCTCCAGGACTAGCGGGGGAGTAAGCGAGACCCAGTACTTC

v_call: TRBV29-1
j_call: TRBJ1-1
clone_size: few
d_call: -
cdr3_aa: CSVLLRAMAFF
cdr3_nt: TGCAGCGTTCTACTACGGGCGATGGCTTTCTTT

v_call: TRBV5-1
j_call: TRBJ2-5
clone_size: few
d_call: -
cdr3_aa: CASSLIGRGLETQYF
cdr3_nt: TGCGCCAGCAGCTTAATCGGCAGGGGTTTGGAGACCCAGTACTTC

v_call: TRBV20-1
j_call: TRBJ2-1
clone_size: -
d_call: -
cdr3_aa: CSAKGGRSNEQFF
cdr3_nt: TGCAGTGCTAAGGGGGGCCGGAGCAATGAGCAGTTCTTC

v_call: TRBV9
j_call: TRBJ2-7
clone_size: few
d_call: -
cdr3_aa: CASSPHRDPTYEQYF
cdr3_nt: TGTGCCAGCAGCCCCCACAGGGACCCGACCTACGAGCAGTACTTC

v_call: TRBV29-1
j_call: TRBJ1-4
clone_size: -
d_call: -
cdr3_aa: CSVQAKANEKLFF
cdr3_nt: TGCAGCGTTCAAGCGAAGGCTAATGAAAAACTGTTTTTT

v_call: TRBV30
j_call: TRBJ2-1
clone_size: -
d_call: TRBD2
cdr3_aa: CAWSVHGGGSGEQFF
cdr3_nt: TGTGCCTGGAGTGTACACGGGGGGGGGTCAGGCGAGCAGTTCTTC

v_call: TRBV6-2/TRBV6-3
j_call: TRBJ2-7
clone_size: many
d_call: -
cdr3_aa: CASSPRGSGLLVSYEQYF
cdr3_nt: TGTGCCAGCAGTCCCCGAGGTAGCGGTCTCCTCGTCTCCTACGAGCAGTACTTC

v_call: TRBV7-2
j_call: TRBJ2-3
clone_size: -
d_call: TRBD2
cdr3_aa: CASSRTSGRGDTQYF
cdr3_nt: TGTGCCAGCAGCAGGACTAGCGGGAGGGGAGATACGCAGTATTTT

v_call: TRBV7-2
j_call: TRBJ2-5
clone_size: -
d_call: -
cdr3_aa: CASSSPVLAEQETQYF
cdr3_nt: TGTGCCAGCAGCTCCCCCGTCCTAGCAGAACAAGAGACCCAGTACTTC

v_call: TRBV4-3
j_call: TRBJ2-7
clone_size: few
d_call: -
cdr3_aa: CASSQEVGSYEQYF
cdr3_nt: TGCGCCAGCAGCCAAGAGGTGGGGTCATACGAGCAGTACTTC

v_call: TRBV11-1
j_call: TRBJ2-5
clone_size: many
d_call: -
cdr3_aa: CASSAGYQETQYF
cdr3_nt: TGTGCCAGCAGCGCGGGTTACCAAGAGACCCAGTACTTC

v_call: TRBV5-1
j_call: TRBJ2-7
clone_size: many
d_call: -
cdr3_aa: CASSSGDGHYEQYF
cdr3_nt: TGCGCCAGCAGCTCCGGGGACGGACACTACGAGCAGTACTTC

v_call: TRBV7-8
j_call: TRBJ2-3
clone_size: -
d_call: TRBD1
cdr3_aa: CASSLDRVIGTDTQYF
cdr3_nt: TGTGCCAGCAGCTTGGACAGGGTCATCGGCACAGATACGCAGTATTTT

v_call: TRBV5-1
j_call: TRBJ2-3
clone_size: -
d_call: -
cdr3_aa: CASSLISSTDTQYF
cdr3_nt: TGCGCCAGCAGCTTGATTAGCTCCACAGATACGCAGTATTTT

v_call: TRBV20-1
j_call: TRBJ2-1
clone_size: -
d_call: TRBD2
cdr3_aa: CSARRGTSFGNEQFF
cdr3_nt: TGCAGTGCTAGGCGAGGGACTAGCTTCGGCAATGAGCAGTTCTTC

v_call: TRBV10-3
j_call: TRBJ1-1
clone_size: few
d_call: -
cdr3_aa: CAIQEMGTEAFF
cdr3_nt: TGTGCCATCCAGGAAATGGGAACTGAAGCTTTCTTT

v_call: TRBV7-2
j_call: TRBJ1-1
clone_size: -
d_call: TRBD1
cdr3_aa: CASSFGTGVTEAFF
cdr3_nt: TGTGCCAGCAGCTTCGGGACAGGGGTCACTGAAGCTTTCTTT

v_call: TRBV6-2/TRBV6-3
j_call: TRBJ2-7
clone_size: -
d_call: TRBD2
cdr3_aa: CASGLAGGSYEQYF
cdr3_nt: TGTGCCAGCGGGCTAGCGGGAGGATCCTACGAGCAGTACTTC

v_call: TRBV5-4
j_call: TRBJ2-5
clone_size: few
d_call: -
cdr3_aa: CASSLEGRVTQYF
cdr3_nt: TGTGCCAGCAGCTTGGAGGGTAGGGTGACCCAGTACTTC

v_call: TRBV6-5
j_call: TRBJ2-3
clone_size: few
d_call: TRBD1
cdr3_aa: CASSFTSGTGDTQYF
cdr3_nt: TGTGCCAGCAGTTTTACTTCCGGGACAGGGGATACGCAGTATTTT

v_call: TRBV9
j_call: TRBJ1-3
clone_size: few
d_call: -
cdr3_aa: CASSSQGPVSGNTIYF
cdr3_nt: TGTGCCAGCAGCTCACAGGGCCCCGTCTCTGGAAACACCATATATTTT

v_call: TRBV20-1
j_call: TRBJ2-6
clone_size: many
d_call: -
cdr3_aa: CSAQSRRGQLSGANVLTF
cdr3_nt: TGCAGTGCTCAGAGCCGTAGAGGACAGCTCTCTGGGGCCAACGTCCTGACTTTC

v_call: TRBV4-1
j_call: TRBJ2-3
clone_size: -
d_call: -
cdr3_aa: CASSQRRTTDTQYF
cdr3_nt: TGCGCCAGCAGCCAAAGGCGGACCACAGATACGCAGTATTTT

v_call: TRBV4-1
j_call: TRBJ2-3
clone_size: few
d_call: -
cdr3_aa: CASSQEVRLTETDTQYF
cdr3_nt: TGCGCCAGCAGCCAAGAGGTGCGACTAACGGAAACAGATACGCAGTATTTT

v_call: TRBV14
j_call: TRBJ1-1
clone_size: -
d_call: TRBD1
cdr3_aa: CASSRSTGGNTEAFF
cdr3_nt: TGTGCCAGCAGCCGTTCGACAGGGGGCAACACTGAAGCTTTCTTT

v_call: TRBV11-2
j_call: TRBJ2-1
clone_size: -
d_call: TRBD2
cdr3_aa: CASSLFFVGGGANEQFF
cdr3_nt: TGTGCCAGCAGCTTATTCTTTGTCGGCGGGGGGGCGAATGAGCAGTTCTTC

v_call: TRBV3-1
j_call: TRBJ2-1
clone_size: few
d_call: TRBD2
cdr3_aa: CASSQDWGLAGGAYNEQFF
cdr3_nt: TGTGCCAGCAGCCAAGACTGGGGACTAGCGGGAGGTGCCTACAATGAGCAGTTCTTC

v_call: TRBV7-8
j_call: TRBJ2-3
clone_size: once
d_call: -
cdr3_aa: CASSTTGRPPTDTQYF
cdr3_nt: TGTGCCAGCAGCACGACCGGACGGCCCCCCACAGATACGCAGTATTTT

v_call: TRBV7-3
j_call: TRBJ1-6
clone_size: few
d_call: -
cdr3_aa: CASSLMSRTDNSPLHF
cdr3_nt: TGTGCCAGCAGCTTGATGTCTAGGACGGATAATTCACCCCTCCACTTT

v_call: TRBV20-1
j_call: TRBJ2-3
clone_size: -
d_call: -
cdr3_aa: CSAPSTASSTDTQYF
cdr3_nt: TGCAGTGCTCCTTCAACCGCTTCTAGCACAGATACGCAGTATTTT

v_call: TRBV24-1
j_call: TRBJ2-4
clone_size: -
d_call: -
cdr3_aa: CATRPGHVGKNIQYF
cdr3_nt: TGTGCCACCAGACCGGGACACGTCGGCAAAAACATTCAGTACTTC

v_call: TRBV24-1
j_call: TRBJ2-2
clone_size: -
d_call: TRBD1
cdr3_aa: CATSDLSGTGPGELFF
cdr3_nt: TGTGCCACCAGTGATTTATCCGGGACAGGCCCCGGGGAGCTGTTTTTT

v_call: TRBV10-3
j_call: TRBJ2-7
clone_size: -
d_call: -
cdr3_aa: CAISEITAGKNEQYF
cdr3_nt: TGTGCCATCAGTGAAATTACGGCAGGGAAAAACGAGCAGTACTTC

v_call: TRBV12-3/TRBV12-4
j_call: TRBJ2-3
clone_size: many
d_call: TRBD1
cdr3_aa: CASSGDRGFTDTQYF
cdr3_nt: TGTGCCAGCAGTGGGGACAGGGGCTTCACAGATACGCAGTATTTT

v_call: TRBV20-1
j_call: TRBJ2-2
clone_size: few
d_call: -
cdr3_aa: CSAKTSRGAGELFF
cdr3_nt: TGCAGTGCTAAGACTAGTCGTGGGGCCGGGGAGCTGTTTTTT

v_call: TRBV12-3/TRBV12-4
j_call: TRBJ1-2
clone_size: -
d_call: -
cdr3_aa: CASTVHRPF
cdr3_nt: TGTGCCAGCACCGTCCATCGACCATTC

v_call: TRBV29-1
j_call: TRBJ2-1
clone_size: -
d_call: -
cdr3_aa: CSVAARGANEQFF
cdr3_nt: TGCAGCGTCGCCGCGAGGGGGGCCAATGAGCAGTTCTTC

v_call: TRBV7-8
j_call: TRBJ1-4
clone_size: few
d_call: -
cdr3_aa: CASSFRQGEMETNEKLFF
cdr3_nt: TGTGCCAGCAGCTTCAGGCAGGGAGAAATGGAAACTAATGAAAAACTGTTTTTT

v_call: TRBV7-6
j_call: TRBJ2-1
clone_size: few
d_call: TRBD2
cdr3_aa: CASSFGRPTYNEQFF
cdr3_nt: TGTGCCAGCAGCTTCGGGAGGCCCACTTACAATGAGCAGTTCTTC

v_call: TRBV20-1
j_call: TRBJ2-5
clone_size: -
d_call: TRBD2
cdr3_aa: CSAPPSREGPQETQYF
cdr3_nt: TGCAGTGCCCCACCTTCGCGGGAGGGCCCCCAAGAGACCCAGTACTTC

v_call: TRBV7-8
j_call: TRBJ2-7
clone_size: -
d_call: -
cdr3_aa: CASSPYRDRFGQYF
cdr3_nt: TGTGCCAGCAGCCCTTACAGGGATCGGTTTGGGCAGTACTTC

v_call: TRBV6-6
j_call: TRBJ2-7
clone_size: many
d_call: -
cdr3_aa: CASKAPGDLYEQYF
cdr3_nt: TGTGCCAGCAAGGCACCAGGAGATCTCTACGAGCAGTACTTC

v_call: TRBV4-1
j_call: TRBJ2-3
clone_size: few
d_call: TRBD2
cdr3_aa: CASSQEAGGYTDTQYF
cdr3_nt: TGCGCCAGCAGCCAAGAAGCGGGGGGTTACACAGATACGCAGTATTTT

v_call: TRBV20-1
j_call: TRBJ2-5
clone_size: many
d_call: -
cdr3_aa: CSARGQSQGETQYF
cdr3_nt: TGCAGTGCTAGAGGGCAGTCCCAAGGGGAGACCCAGTACTTC

v_call: TRBV9
j_call: TRBJ2-1
clone_size: few
d_call: -
cdr3_aa: CASSVSLTEESYNEQFF
cdr3_nt: TGTGCCAGCAGCGTATCACTAACTGAGGAATCTTACAATGAGCAGTTCTTC

v_call: TRBV12-3/TRBV12-4
j_call: TRBJ1-1
clone_size: -
d_call: -
cdr3_aa: CASSPAGAAFF
cdr3_nt: TGTGCCAGCAGCCCCGCCGGGGCAGCTTTCTTT

v_call: TRBV19
j_call: TRBJ2-7
clone_size: few
d_call: -
cdr3_aa: CASRGTDIYEQYF
cdr3_nt: TGTGCCAGCCGAGGGACGGATATCTACGAGCAGTACTTC

v_call: TRBV7-9
j_call: TRBJ2-5
clone_size: few
d_call: -
cdr3_aa: CASSHRRGRQETQYF
cdr3_nt: TGTGCCAGCAGCCACCGGCGGGGCCGCCAAGAGACCCAGTACTTC

v_call: TRBV25-1
j_call: TRBJ1-1
clone_size: -
d_call: -
cdr3_aa: CASSELGEGTTEAFF
cdr3_nt: TGTGCCAGCAGTGAATTGGGTGAAGGTACAACTGAAGCTTTCTTT

v_call: TRBV5-1
j_call: TRBJ1-2
clone_size: -
d_call: -
cdr3_aa: CASSLDSATAGVYGYTF
cdr3_nt: TGCGCCAGCAGCTTGGATTCAGCAACTGCAGGGGTTTATGGCTACACCTTC

v_call: TRBV5-1
j_call: TRBJ1-3
clone_size: many
d_call: -
cdr3_aa: CASSLESGSGNTIYF
cdr3_nt: TGCGCCAGCAGCTTGGAATCGGGCTCTGGAAACACCATATATTTT

v_call: TRBV11-2
j_call: TRBJ2-1
clone_size: few
d_call: -
cdr3_aa: CASSGRPSYNEQFF
cdr3_nt: TGTGCCAGCAGTGGGAGACCCTCCTACAATGAGCAGTTCTTC

v_call: TRBV12-3/TRBV12-4
j_call: TRBJ2-7
clone_size: many
d_call: TRBD1
cdr3_aa: CASSRPDRGPHEQYF
cdr3_nt: TGTGCCAGCAGTCGCCCGGACAGGGGGCCCCACGAGCAGTACTTC

v_call: TRBV6-6
j_call: TRBJ1-2
clone_size: few
d_call: -
cdr3_aa: CASSYASAGSNYGYTF
cdr3_nt: TGTGCCAGCAGTTACGCGTCGGCGGGTTCTAACTATGGCTACACCTTC